The T cell receptor (beta chain) described here comes from a study of blood T cell repertoires in COVID-19. Study as a whole: The United States, Italy and Spain supplied acute and convalescent COVID-19 samples. T cells, B-cell-depleted T cells, or PBMCs supplied cDNA or gDNA.

Germline CDR1 is WSHSY and CDR2 is SAAADI. The junction had 6 bases not matched to a gene; V was cut back by 6 bases and J by 6 bases. The CDR3 loop spans 16 amino acids. Per the study methods: Reference gene primers were amplified, and this amplification served to estimate nucleated cell counts. TCRdb's table, derived via immunoSEQ multiplex PCR, lists solely in-frame clones and lacks some. V, J and clone size reflect that table, while D and trimming were determined from the DNA. The sample consists of fewer than 130,000 clones, 60% to 80% of them appearing once. The chain recombines TRBV10-2 with TRBJ2-1; 15 nucleotides align to TRBD2. This clonotype was obtained from a woman aged 80 or over with active or convalescent COVID-19. The sample was peripheral blood. CDR3: CASRGTSGRNPNEQFF. The CDR3 bases are TGCGCCAGCAGGGGGACTAGCGGGAGGAACCCCAATGAGCAGTTCTTC.